A single sample gave rise to the 8 T cell receptor beta chains below, sequenced in a study of CD8 T cells in ankylosing spondylitis (dated by TCRdb to 2017 to 2019). Preparation of the library involved 5' RACE. Sequenced using an Illumina HiSeq 2500. The public reads were reprocessed in TCRdb via fastp at Q25 and MiXCR, keeping in-frame beta chains. Rows merge per CDR3 protein into single entries with the most common DNA and genes. Across this sample there are 85,000 to 100,000 distinct CDR3 sequences, with about 8.8% seen only once. 5.1% of the sample lies in the top ten. Input material: blood, either unsorted or a sorted T cell fraction (not recorded which). The receptors were sampled from a male donor with ankylosing spondylitis or in good health (not recorded which).

This clonotype was counted many times. The chain is built from TRBV20-1 and TRBJ2-2; 11 bases match TRBD2. This CDR3 is 16 amino acids long. V was clipped by 1 base and J by 4 bases; unmatched bases: 5. Germline V CDR1 and CDR2: DFQATT, SNEGSKA (reference sequence). CDR3 nucleotide sequence: TGCAGTGCTAGAGTTAGCGGGGGGGCGATCACCGGGGAGCTGTTTTTT. Translating gives CSARVSGGAITGELFF.

This clonotype was observed many times. The chain carries TRBV4-2 and TRBJ2-1; D is perhaps TRBD1 or TRBD2 (5 bases each). Germline CDR1 reads LGHNA; CDR2 reads YNFKEQ. This CDR3 is 15 amino acids long. V was shortened by 3 bases and J by 0 bases, with 9 bases between the two germline ends. CDR3 sequence reads: CASSQGDTSYNEQFF. The CDR3 region has the DNA TGTGCCAGCAGCCAGGGGGATACCTCCTACAATGAGCAGTTCTTC.

Ten or more counts support this clonotype. J is TRBJ1-5 and V is TRBV5-8; D gene ambiguous. The germline V gene has CDR1 SGHTS and CDR2 YDEGEE. This CDR3 is built from 15 residues. Trimming pared 3 bases from V and 2 bases from J, leaving 12 bases between. CDR3 loop: CASSWGLTRNQPQHF. CDR3 DNA sequence: TGTGCCAGCAGCTGGGGTCTGACGCGCAATCAGCCCCAGCATTTT.

This clonotype was observed once. A much larger clone differs by one base, so this may be a read error. The chain combines TRBV12-3 or TRBV12-4 with TRBJ2-7; D is perhaps TRBD1 (6 bases). The CDR3 is 15 amino acids. Trimming stripped 6 bases from V and 0 bases from J, with 15 bases between. The CDR3 sequence: CASSPRQVSSYEQYF. The CDR3 bases are TGTGCCAGCAGCCCCAGACAGGTCAGCTCCTACGAGCAGTACTTC.

This clonotype has a count of ten or more. The CDR3 region is CASSPQDSSNTEAFF. The CDR3 DNA sequence: TGCGCCAGCAGCCCACAGGACAGTTCGAACACTGAAGCTTTCTTT. V is TRBV5-1 and J is TRBJ1-1, with TRBD1 as a possible D gene (6 bases). CDR3 length equals 15 residues. Germline values: CDR1 SGHRS, CDR2 YFSETQ. V dropped 4 bases and J dropped 1 base, with 14 bases sitting between them.

This clonotype was detected ten times or more. The chain is built from TRBV9 and TRBJ2-7; 9 positions match TRBD1. CDR3 size: 14 residues. After removal of 3 bases from V and 6 bases from J, the junction contained 7 bases not matched to a gene. Germline CDR1 reads SGDLS; CDR2 reads YYNGEE. Here the CDR3 DNA reads TGTGCCAGCAGCGCCCGGGACAGGGTCAGCGAGCAGTACTTC. Protein sequence: CASSARDRVSEQYF.

There are many counts of this clonotype. The rearrangement uses TRBV20-1 and TRBJ2-3; 12 positions agree with TRBD2. With V trimmed by 3 bases and J by 1 base, 5 bases remained unmatched. The CDR3 is 16 residues long. Germline values: CDR1 DFQATT, CDR2 SNEGSKA (reference sequence). The CDR3 DNA reads TGCAGTGCTAGGACCACTAGCGGGGGGCGCACAGATACGCAGTATTTT. This codes for CSARTTSGGRTDTQYF.

In this sample, this clonotype turned up many times. V usage is TRBV12-3 or TRBV12-4 and J usage is TRBJ2-5; D is undetermined. CDR3 length: 15 amino acids. The V end lost 6 bases, the J end lost 3 bases, and 17 bases lay between the germline ends. Written as DNA, the CDR3 is TGTGCCAGCAGCCTTGGTCTAGTAAACAAAGAGACCCAGTACTTC. Translating gives CASSLGLVNKETQYF.